The clone carrying this T cell receptor (beta chain) was seen once. As yet, its antigen is unknown. The CDR3 runs 14 residues. Germline CDR1 MNHEY, CDR2 SMNVEV (reference sequence). The J segment lost 10 bases and the V segment lost 2 bases, leaving 3 bases of the junction unmatched. This entry is derived from a study of blood T cells in healthy people across ages. Study-wide findings and caveats: Higher diversity, along with more naive CD4+ cells, distinguished long-lived donors from aged donors.

With a J-beta primer mix and a sample-barcoded 5' primer, a second PCR ran roughly 6 to 11 cycles. One entry per CDR3 protein results from TCRdb running MiXCR on the 5' RACE reads. The sample lists over a million distinct CDR3 sequences, over 35% occurring once. The receptor was derived from a woman in her sixties or seventies in good health. This chain connects TRBV27 to TRBJ2-7; TRBD2 matches at 15 bases. Source material: blood. The CDR3 loop reads CASSLAGLAGGQYF. Here the CDR3 DNA reads TGTGCCAGCAGTTTAGCGGGACTAGCGGGAGGCCAGTACTTC.